These 19 T cell receptor beta chains came from one sample sequenced in a study of cytomegalovirus exposure and HLA in healthy donors. Researchers ran the PCR with 60 Vbeta and 13 Jbeta primers. The protocol was immunoSEQ multiplex PCR, while the TCRdb copy is restricted to in-frame clones and leaves out a portion. The sample lists around 140,000 clones; roughly 70% were seen once. Sequenced input: PBMCs. Source of these receptors: a woman aged 55-70 years in good health and CMV-seropositive.

DNA of the CDR3: TGCGCCAGCAATGGACAGGGGGGTTTCAATCAGCCCCAGCATTTT. Its translation: CASNGQGGFNQPQHF. The chain has TRBV10-1 and TRBJ1-5; 10 bases line up with TRBD1. The CDR3 consists of 15 residues. V gave up 7 bases and J gave up 3 bases; unmatched junction bases: 6. Germline V gene data show CDR1 as WNHNN and CDR2 as SYGVQD (reference sequence).

The chain links TRBV5-3 to TRBJ2-1, with 12 bases that match TRBD2. TRBV5-3 counts as an open reading frame of uncertain function. V was pared by 4 bases and J by 0 bases, with 11 bases of the junction left unmatched. This CDR3 is 19 amino acids long. CDR3 nucleotide sequence: TGTGCCAGAAGCCTGGCGGCTAGCGGGAGGGTGAGCTCCTACAATGAGCAGTTCTTC. Translated, it gives CARSLAASGRVSSYNEQFF.

The chain employs TRBV5-4 and TRBJ2-2; 10 bases fit TRBD2. The CDR3 extends over 17 amino acids. Germline V gene lookup returns CDR1 SGHNT and CDR2 YYREEE (reference sequence). V was clipped by 3 bases and J by 5 bases; unmatched bases: 10. CDR3 protein: CASSSNPTSGMTGELFF. The CDR3 DNA sequence: TGTGCCAGCAGCTCGAACCCAACTAGCGGGATGACCGGGGAGCTGTTTTTT.

The V gene is TRBV19, the J gene TRBJ2-7; weak D call: TRBD1 (6 bases). V was pared by 5 bases and J by 6 bases, with 17 bases between. The CDR3 length is 14 residues. The germline V gene has CDR1 LNHDA and CDR2 SQIVND (reference sequence). This CDR3 is CASSEQGRSFEQYF. CDR3 nucleotide sequence: TGTGCCAGTAGTGAACAGGGAAGATCGTTCGAGCAGTACTTC.

This chain links TRBV2 with TRBJ2-2, with TRBD1 matching over 9 bases. After removal of 8 bases from V and 4 bases from J, the junction contained 5 bases not matched to a gene. This CDR3 has 14 residues. Germline V CDR1 and CDR2: SNHLY, FYNNEI. For the CDR3, the DNA is TGTGCCAGCGGGACAGGGTCGGGCACCGGGGAGCTGTTTTTT. This codes for CASGTGSGTGELFF.

The V gene is TRBV28, the J gene TRBJ2-1; 8 positions match TRBD2. CDR1 is MDHEN and CDR2 is SYDVKM in the germline V gene. V shed 2 bases and J 5 bases; nucleotides not matched to a gene: 5. The CDR3 totals 15 residues. The CDR3 spells CASSLGSGVNNEQFF. The CDR3 nucleotides read TGTGCCAGCAGTTTAGGTAGCGGGGTAAACAATGAGCAGTTCTTC.

This clone was detected only a few times. The rearrangement links TRBV5-4 to TRBJ1-1; no definite D call. The CDR3 is 14 amino acids. The germline V and J ends were trimmed by 3 bases and 5 bases, with 14 bases remaining between them. Looked up from germline, CDR1 is SGHNT and CDR2 is YYREEE (reference sequence). The CDR3 loop reads CASSSLPTGTEAFF. For the CDR3, the DNA is TGTGCCAGCAGCTCCCTCCCGACGGGGACTGAAGCTTTCTTT.

The chain carries TRBV30 and TRBJ1-1, with D possibly matching TRBD1 (5 bases). CDR3 length equals 14 residues. CDR1 is GTSNPN, CDR2 SVGIG, per germline (reference sequence). The germline V and J ends were trimmed by 5 bases and 5 bases, with 18 bases remaining between them. The CDR3 spells CAWDKGTGGTEAFF. The CDR3 DNA reads TGTGCCTGGGATAAAGGGACGGGAGGGACTGAAGCTTTCTTT.

This chain connects TRBV14 to TRBJ2-1, with a possible D match to TRBD1 (5 bases). The V gene lost 3 bases and the J gene lost 0 bases, with 12 bases spanning the gap. The germline CDR1 and CDR2 sequences are SGHDN and FVKESK. The CDR3 sequence is 16 residues long. CDR3 loop: CASSHRRASSYNEQFF. As DNA, the CDR3 is TGTGCCAGCAGCCATCGCAGGGCGAGCTCCTACAATGAGCAGTTCTTC.

The chain has TRBV14 and TRBJ2-3; TRBD2 agrees at 8 bases. The CDR3 has 17 amino acids. Per the germline V gene, CDR1 is SGHDN and CDR2 is FVKESK. Trimming removed 1 base from V and 1 base from J; junction bases left unmatched: 7. CDR3 bases: TGTGCCAGCAGCCAAGGCCCCCCAGCGGGAGGCACAGATACGCAGTATTTT. Its protein product is CASSQGPPAGGTDTQYF.

This clone appeared a single time. The V call is TRBV6-5, the J call TRBJ1-2; D is perhaps TRBD1 (6 bases). The V and J ends lost 0 bases and 2 bases respectively, with 10 bases between them. CDR1 MNHEY and CDR2 SVGAGI come from the germline V gene. This CDR3 is 15 amino acids long. The CDR3 bases are TGTGCCAGCAGTTACTCGGGGGCAGGGAACTATGGCTACACCTTC. As protein: CASSYSGAGNYGYTF.

V usage is TRBV9 and J usage is TRBJ2-7, with TRBD2 matching 14 bases. Germline V lookup: CDR1 SGDLS, CDR2 YYNGEE. The ends lost 0 bases at V and 5 bases at J; junction bases unmatched: 4. CDR3 size: 16 residues. This CDR3 is CASSVGGTSGSHEQYF. CDR3 DNA sequence: TGTGCCAGCAGCGTAGGGGGGACTAGCGGGAGCCACGAGCAGTACTTC.

V is TRBV28 and J is TRBJ2-1, with 8 positions matching TRBD1. CDR1 is MDHEN and CDR2 is SYDVKM in the germline V gene. The CDR3 runs to 19 residues. J gave up 3 bases and V 6 bases, and 19 bases lay outside the gene matches. The CDR3: CASSHRQGKTGTIYNEQFF. DNA of the CDR3: TGTGCCAGCAGCCACAGACAGGGGAAGACCGGGACAATCTACAATGAGCAGTTCTTC.

The chain employs TRBV7-2 and TRBJ2-1; 8 bases map to TRBD2. The junction had 4 bases not matched to a gene; V was cut back by 2 bases and J by 4 bases. Germline CDR1 and CDR2: SGHTA and FQGNSA. The CDR3 runs to 15 residues. The CDR3, as DNA: TGTGCCAGCAGCTTACCCGGGAGGGGATACAATGAGCAGTTCTTC. Encoded protein: CASSLPGRGYNEQFF.

The chain recombines TRBV7-6 with TRBJ1-1; unclear D gene. Deletions cut 6 bases from V and 0 bases from J, with 8 bases between. This CDR3 contains 13 residues. CDR1 SGHVS and CDR2 FNYEAQ come from the germline V gene. The CDR3 spells CASREGLNTEAFF. Here the CDR3 DNA reads TGTGCCAGCAGAGAGGGCTTGAACACTGAAGCTTTCTTT.

The CDR3 protein is CASSPRRNYGYTF. DNA for the CDR3: TGTGCCAGCAGCCCTAGAAGAAACTATGGCTACACCTTC. The rearrangement uses TRBV5-6 and TRBJ1-2; D unresolved. This CDR3 spans 13 amino acids. Germline CDR1 is SGHDT and CDR2 is YYEEEE. V was cut by 4 bases and J by 2 bases, with 9 bases left in between.

The chain has TRBV7-2 and TRBJ2-3; D perhaps matches TRBD2 (6 bases). V lost 7 bases to trimming and J lost 4 bases, with 9 bases between them. Germline V CDR1 and CDR2: SGHTA, FQGNSA. CDR3 length equals 12 residues. The CDR3 region is CASNGGPDTQYF. As DNA, the CDR3 is TGTGCCAGCAACGGAGGGCCAGATACGCAGTATTTT.

J is TRBJ1-5 and V is TRBV19; D is undetermined. The germline CDR1 and CDR2 sequences are LNHDA and SQIVND (reference sequence). Trimming pared 3 bases from V and 7 bases from J, leaving 10 bases between. This CDR3 has 13 residues. In nucleotides, the CDR3 is TGTGCCAGTAGTATCTTCGACGGGCAGCCCCAGCATTTT. This encodes CASSIFDGQPQHF.

CDR3 bases: TGCGCCAGCAGCCAAGCGGACAGGGACGGGTACGAGCAGTACTTC. Translated, it gives CASSQADRDGYEQYF. V usage is TRBV4-1 and J usage is TRBJ2-7; 8 bases agree with TRBD1. With 1 base clipped from V and 4 bases from J, the junction kept 6 bases outside the gene matches. The CDR3 runs 15 residues. Germline values: CDR1 MGHRA, CDR2 YSYEKL.